Presented here are 10 T cell receptor beta chains from one specimen sequenced in a study of T cell responses to AZD1222 COVID-19 vaccine. Sequenced by immunoSEQ multiplex PCR; TCRdb stores in-frame clones only, minus some. The sample lists around 120,000 clones, around 86% occurring once. The material sequenced was peripheral blood, taken on day 0 of AZD1222 vaccination. The receptor source for this set is an adult in good health.

This CDR3 is CASSESGTQQFF. CDR3 in DNA: TGCGCCAGCAGTGAGTCCGGGACACAGCAGTTCTTC. This rearrangement joins TRBV10-1 to TRBJ2-1; D is possibly TRBD1 (6 bases). The CDR3 consists of 12 residues. Trimming removed 0 bases from V and 11 bases from J, with 8 bases in between. Germline V CDR1 and CDR2: WNHNN, SYGVQD (reference sequence).

This rearrangement joins TRBV6-5 to TRBJ1-1; 7 positions agree with TRBD1. The CDR3 has 12 residues. Germline lookup yields CDR1 MNHEY and CDR2 SVGAGI. The trim removed 5 bases at V and 9 bases at J, leaving 6 bases unmatched. The CDR3 protein is CASSPPTGKAFF. DNA for the CDR3: TGTGCCAGCAGTCCACCGACAGGGAAAGCTTTCTTT.

The chain has TRBV6-5 and TRBJ1-6; D unclear. The V and J ends lost 7 bases and 5 bases respectively, with 15 bases between them. CDR1 and CDR2 (germline): MNHEY, SVGAGI. This CDR3 comprises 15 residues. This CDR3 reads CASTPAEGNNSPLHF. The CDR3 DNA follows: TGTGCCAGCACCCCGGCGGAAGGAAATAATTCACCCCTCCACTTT.

This chain uses TRBV28 with TRBJ2-1; perhaps D is TRBD1 or TRBD2 (5 bases each). The CDR3 has 13 residues. The V gene lost 6 bases and the J gene lost 4 bases, with 10 bases spanning the gap. Germline CDR1 and CDR2: MDHEN and SYDVKM. CDR3 bases: TGTGCCAGCAGGGGACGGGCGTACAATGAGCAGTTCTTC. The encoded protein is CASRGRAYNEQFF.

The V gene is TRBV19, the J gene TRBJ1-5; 9 positions agree with TRBD1. This CDR3 is built from 16 residues. The ends lost 6 bases at V and 4 bases at J; junction bases unmatched: 10. Germline lookup yields CDR1 LNHDA and CDR2 SQIVND (reference sequence). This CDR3 reads CASSLDRGRRNQPQHF. Here the CDR3 DNA reads TGTGCCAGTAGCTTGGACAGGGGCCGTCGGAATCAGCCCCAGCATTTT.

V gene TRBV5-1 combines with J gene TRBJ1-5; D is possibly TRBD1 (6 bases). The germline V gene has CDR1 SGHRS and CDR2 YFSETQ. V lost 2 bases, J lost 4 bases, and 10 bases lay in between. There are 14 residues in the CDR3. The CDR3 region is CASSLQGDNQPQHF. The CDR3 DNA reads TGCGCCAGCAGCTTACAGGGAGATAATCAGCCCCAGCATTTT.

The DNA for the CDR3 is TGTGCCAGCTCACCAATAAACCCCACAGAAAATGAAAAACTGTTTTTT. As protein: CASSPINPTENEKLFF. The chain couples TRBV18 to TRBJ1-4, with D uncertain. CDR3 length: 16 residues. Deletions cut 2 bases from V and 5 bases from J, with 15 bases between. Germline lookup yields CDR1 KGHSH and CDR2 LQKENI.

The rearrangement links TRBV19 to TRBJ1-5, with D possibly matching TRBD1 (6 bases). The V end was cut by 6 bases, the J end by 0 bases, with 18 bases between. This CDR3 contains 17 residues. The germline V gene encodes CDR1 LNHDA and CDR2 SQIVND (reference sequence). The CDR3 DNA follows: TGTGCCAGTAGACAGACAGAGGGGGGTTATAGCAATCAGCCCCAGCATTTT. Its protein is CASRQTEGGYSNQPQHF.

In this sample, this clone turned up once. The rearrangement uses TRBV6-4 and TRBJ2-2; tentatively, D is TRBD1 (5 bases). The germline V gene has CDR1 MRHNA and CDR2 SNTAGT. V dropped 6 bases and J dropped 7 bases, with 12 bases sitting between them. The CDR3 runs to 13 residues. The CDR3 DNA follows: TGTGCCAGCAGCGATTACCAGGGCGGGGAGCTGTTTTTT. Amino acids: CASSDYQGGELFF.

This clone came up a few times. The V and J genes are TRBV10-2 and TRBJ1-6, with 9 bases lining up with TRBD1. This CDR3 spans 15 amino acids. Looked up from germline, CDR1 is WSHSY and CDR2 is SAAADI. The V gene end was trimmed by 6 bases and the J gene end by 8 bases; junction bases not matched to a gene: 8. In DNA form, the CDR3 reads TGCGCCAGCAGGGTCCTGGGACAGGGAGATTCACCCCTCCACTTT. It specifies CASRVLGQGDSPLHF.